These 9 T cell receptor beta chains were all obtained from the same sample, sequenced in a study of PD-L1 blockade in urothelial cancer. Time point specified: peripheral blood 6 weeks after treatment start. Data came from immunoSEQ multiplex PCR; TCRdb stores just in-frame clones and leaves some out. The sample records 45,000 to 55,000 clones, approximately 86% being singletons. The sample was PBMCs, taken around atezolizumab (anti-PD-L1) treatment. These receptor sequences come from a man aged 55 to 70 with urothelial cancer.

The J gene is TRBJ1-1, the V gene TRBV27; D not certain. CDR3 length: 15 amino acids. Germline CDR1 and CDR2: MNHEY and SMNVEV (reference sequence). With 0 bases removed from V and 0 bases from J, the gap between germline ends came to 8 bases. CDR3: CASSLSKSVNTEAFF. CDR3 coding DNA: TGTGCCAGCAGTTTATCGAAGAGTGTGAACACTGAAGCTTTCTTT.

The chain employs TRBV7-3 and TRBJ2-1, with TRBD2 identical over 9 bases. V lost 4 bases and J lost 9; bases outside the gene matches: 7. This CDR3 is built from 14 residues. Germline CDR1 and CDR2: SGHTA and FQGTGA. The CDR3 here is CASSSAGGQSEQFF. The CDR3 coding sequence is TGTGCCAGCAGCTCCGCGGGGGGGCAGAGTGAGCAGTTCTTC.

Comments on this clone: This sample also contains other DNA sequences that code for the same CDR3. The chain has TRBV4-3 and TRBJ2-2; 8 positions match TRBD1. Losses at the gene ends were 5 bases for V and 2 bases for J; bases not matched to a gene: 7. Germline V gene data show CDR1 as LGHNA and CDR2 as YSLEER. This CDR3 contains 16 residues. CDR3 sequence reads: CASSSYRGDNTGELFF. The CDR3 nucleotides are TGCGCCAGCAGCTCGTACAGGGGGGATAACACCGGGGAGCTGTTTTTT.

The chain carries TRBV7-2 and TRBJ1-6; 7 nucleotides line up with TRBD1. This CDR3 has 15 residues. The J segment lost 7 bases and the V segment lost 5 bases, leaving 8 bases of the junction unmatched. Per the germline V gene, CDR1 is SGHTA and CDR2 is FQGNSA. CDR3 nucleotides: TGTGCCAGCAGCCCGCAGACGACAGGGAATTCACCCCTCCACTTT. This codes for CASSPQTTGNSPLHF.

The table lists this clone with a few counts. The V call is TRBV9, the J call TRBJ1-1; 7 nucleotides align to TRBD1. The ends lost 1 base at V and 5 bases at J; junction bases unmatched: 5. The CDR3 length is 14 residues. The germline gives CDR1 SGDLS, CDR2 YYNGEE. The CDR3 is CASSVRQGGTEAFF. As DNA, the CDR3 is TGTGCCAGCAGCGTAAGACAGGGAGGTACTGAAGCTTTCTTT.

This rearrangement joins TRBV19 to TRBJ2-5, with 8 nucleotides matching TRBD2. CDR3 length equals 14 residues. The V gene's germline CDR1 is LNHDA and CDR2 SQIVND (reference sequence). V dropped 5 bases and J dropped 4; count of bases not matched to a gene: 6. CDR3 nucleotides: TGTGCCAGTAGTCCCTCGGGGGGGCGAGAGACCCAGTACTTC. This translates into CASSPSGGRETQYF.

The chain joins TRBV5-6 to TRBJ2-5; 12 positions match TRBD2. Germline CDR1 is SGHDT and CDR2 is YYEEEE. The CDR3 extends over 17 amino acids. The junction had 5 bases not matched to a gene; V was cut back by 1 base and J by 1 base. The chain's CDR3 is CASSLLAGGASQETQYF. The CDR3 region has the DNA TGTGCCAGCAGCTTGCTAGCGGGGGGGGCATCCCAAGAGACCCAGTACTTC.

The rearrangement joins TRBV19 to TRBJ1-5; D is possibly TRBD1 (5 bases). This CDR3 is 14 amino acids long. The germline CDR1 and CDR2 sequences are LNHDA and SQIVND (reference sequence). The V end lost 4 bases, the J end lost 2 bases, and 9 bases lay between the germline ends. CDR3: CASSTREGNQPQHF. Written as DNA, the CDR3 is TGTGCCAGTAGTACCAGGGAGGGCAATCAGCCCCAGCATTTT.

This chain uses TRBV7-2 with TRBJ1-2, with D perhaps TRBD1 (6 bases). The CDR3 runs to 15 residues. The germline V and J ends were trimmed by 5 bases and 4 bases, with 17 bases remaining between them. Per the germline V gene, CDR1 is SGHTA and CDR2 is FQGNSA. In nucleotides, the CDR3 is TGTGCCAGCAGCCCCCGGGAGGGGGGCCCCTATGGCTACACCTTC. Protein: CASSPREGGPYGYTF. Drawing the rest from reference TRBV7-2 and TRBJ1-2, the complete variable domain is GAGVSQSPSNKVTEKGKDVELRCDPISGHTALYWYRQSLGQGLEFLIYFQGNSAPDKSGLPSDRFSAERTGGSVSTLTIQRTQQEDSAVYLCASSPREGGPYGYTFGSGTRLTVV.